The 26 T cell receptor beta chains below all came from one sample that was sequenced in a study of T cell repertoires in cytomegalovirus infection. Antigen specificity for these receptors is unknown. TCRdb reanalysed the reads using MiXCR and keeps one entry per CDR3 protein. The data contain 830,000 or so distinct CDR3 sequences, around a third of them seen just once; the ten biggest clones take up 9.5% to 15%. The sequenced sample was cultured CD8+ T cells from PBMCs, obtained from culture after CMV antigen stimulation. The receptors were gathered from a human donor in good health (CMV status not recorded). Some clones in this sample may be carry-over from other donors' samples.

The chain employs TRBV11-2 and TRBJ2-1, with no clear D. V lost 8 bases to trimming and J lost 7 bases, with 6 bases between them. Germline V gene sequence: CDR1 SGHAT, CDR2 FQNNGV. This CDR3 spans 10 amino acids. In DNA, the CDR3 is TGTGCCAGCCAGGAGAATGAGCAGTTCTTC. Translated: CASQENEQFF.

This clonotype was observed a single time. V gene TRBV6-1 combines with J gene TRBJ2-2; 15 nucleotides line up with TRBD2. J gave up 5 bases and V 5 bases, and 15 bases lay outside the gene matches. Germline V lookup: CDR1 MNHNS, CDR2 SASEGT. The CDR3 extends over 20 amino acids. CDR3 loop: CASSFSLGLAGGPRTGELFF. The CDR3 DNA sequence: TGTGCCAGCAGTTTCTCCCTCGGACTAGCGGGGGGGCCGAGAACCGGGGAGCTGTTTTTT.

V and J are TRBV29-1 and TRBJ2-5, with D tentatively TRBD1 or TRBD2 (5 bases each). Germline assignment: CDR1 SQVTM and CDR2 ANQGSEA. The CDR3 loop spans 17 amino acids. V was cut by 4 bases and J by 4 bases, with 25 bases left in between. The CDR3 DNA reads TGCAGCGTTGGACCAATTTCGGGACCCCTAAGAAGAGAGACCCAGTACTTC. Residues: CSVGPISGPLRRETQYF.

V gene TRBV6-8 combines with J gene TRBJ2-7; D unclear. V was cut by 5 bases and J by 7 bases, with 15 bases left in between. The CDR3 has 13 amino acids. In germline, CDR1 is MNHGY, CDR2 SAAAGT. This chain's CDR3 is CASSHRAVGEQYF. The DNA for the CDR3 is TGTGCCAGCAGTCACCGGGCGGTGGGGGAGCAGTACTTC.

This clonotype was detected only a few times. J is TRBJ2-5 and V is TRBV6-1, with 7 bases fitting TRBD2. There are 12 residues in the CDR3. V dropped 6 bases and J dropped 9; count of bases not matched to a gene: 7. Germline V gene data show CDR1 as MNHNS and CDR2 as SASEGT. The CDR3 loop is CASSLDAGAQYF. The CDR3 nucleotides read TGTGCCAGCAGCTTGGACGCGGGAGCCCAGTACTTC.

A few counts support this clonotype. The V and J genes are TRBV12-3 or TRBV12-4 and TRBJ1-2; D remains ambiguous. Trimming pared 2 bases from V and 0 bases from J, leaving 10 bases between. The CDR3 is 15 amino acids. The CDR3, as DNA: TGTGCCAGCAGTTTATGGCAGGCCGCTAACTATGGCTACACCTTC. Translated: CASSLWQAANYGYTF.

V usage is TRBV19 and J usage is TRBJ2-3; weak D call: TRBD2 (5 bases). CDR3 length: 15 amino acids. Trimming shortened V by 5 bases and J by 2 bases, and 14 bases separated the two germline ends. The germline CDR1 and CDR2 sequences are LNHDA and SQIVND (reference sequence). The CDR3 bases are TGTGCCAGTAGTCCCATGGAGGCAGCCACAGATACGCAGTATTTT. Translated, it gives CASSPMEAATDTQYF.

The chain is built from TRBV7-9 and TRBJ2-5; a weak D match, TRBD2 (6 bases). The germline gives CDR1 SEHNR, CDR2 FQNEAQ (reference sequence). The V gene lost 3 bases and the J gene lost 5 bases, with 16 bases spanning the gap. This CDR3 is built from 15 residues. The CDR3 is CASSLEGLQVETQYF. The CDR3 DNA is TGTGCCAGCAGCTTGGAGGGGTTACAAGTGGAGACCCAGTACTTC.

This clonotype occurred a few times. This chain links TRBV7-9 with TRBJ2-1; TRBD1 aligns across 9 bases. The CDR3 contains 15 residues. Germline-derived CDR1 and CDR2 are SEHNR and FQNEAQ (reference sequence). The V segment lost 4 bases and the J segment 8 bases; nucleotides outside the gene matches: 9. The CDR3 reads CASSSGQGIDHEQFF. CDR3 nucleotide sequence: TGTGCCAGCAGCTCGGGACAGGGAATTGACCATGAGCAGTTCTTC.

V usage is TRBV6-2 or TRBV6-3 and J usage is TRBJ2-7; 11 bases are shared with TRBD2. From germline, CDR1 is MNHEY and CDR2 SVGEGT. The CDR3 totals 15 residues. With 10 bases clipped from V and 2 bases from J, the junction kept 10 bases outside the gene matches. DNA for the CDR3: TGTGCCAACAGCCCACTAGCGGGGGAGACCTACGAGCAGTACGTC. The encoded protein is CANSPLAGETYEQYV.

The J gene is TRBJ1-5, the V gene TRBV15, with a tentative D call TRBD1 (5 bases). Trimming pared 0 bases from V and 4 bases from J, leaving 10 bases between. This CDR3 contains 15 residues. The germline V gene has CDR1 LNHNV and CDR2 YYDKDF (reference sequence). CDR3 bases: TGTGCCACCAGCAGAGATCCCGAGGGGAATCAGCCCCAGCATTTT. This sequence encodes CATSRDPEGNQPQHF.

This clonotype was seen repeatedly, ten times or more. The V call is TRBV20-1, the J call TRBJ2-7; D may be TRBD1 (6 bases). Trimming pared 4 bases from V and 7 bases from J, leaving 29 bases between. CDR3 length equals 17 residues. Germline V CDR1 and CDR2: DFQATT, SNEGSKA (reference sequence). CDR3 DNA: TGCAGTGCTACCGCGTCAGGGGCCGAGTACGTTTGGGGGGAGCAGTACTTC. It codes for CSATASGAEYVWGEQYF.

This clonotype was recorded at least ten times. This rearrangement joins TRBV7-3 to TRBJ2-2; 10 positions match TRBD1. V lost 4 bases to trimming and J lost 4 bases; unmatched junction nucleotides: 6. The CDR3 spans 16 residues. The V gene's germline CDR1 is SGHTA and CDR2 FQGTGA. CDR3 sequence: CASSSWTGGGTGELFF. CDR3 DNA sequence: TGTGCCAGCAGCTCCTGGACAGGGGGAGGCACCGGGGAGCTGTTTTTT.

CDR3 amino acids: CASTGTPGSYEQYF. The DNA for the CDR3 is TGTGCCAGCACCGGGACACCAGGTTCCTACGAGCAGTACTTC. The chain carries TRBV7-4 and TRBJ2-7; D possibly corresponds to TRBD1 (6 bases). The CDR3 contains 14 residues. Trimming removed 7 bases from V and 1 base from J, with 14 bases in between. Germline CDR1 SGHVT, CDR2 SQSDAQ.

The rearrangement uses TRBV24-1 and TRBJ2-3, with D perhaps TRBD1 (5 bases). V was trimmed by 2 bases and J by 2 bases, leaving 10 bases between them. CDR3 length: 15 residues. Per the germline V gene, CDR1 is KGHDR and CDR2 is SFDVKD. CDR3 loop: CATSDSGAYTDTQYF. CDR3 nucleotide sequence: TGTGCCACCAGTGATTCTGGGGCCTACACAGATACGCAGTATTTT.

This clonotype appeared a few times. V and J are TRBV11-2 and TRBJ1-6; D possibly corresponds to TRBD1 (6 bases). Germline CDR1 and CDR2: SGHAT and FQNNGV. There are 13 residues in the CDR3. V was cut by 6 bases and J by 9 bases, with 12 bases left in between. The DNA of the CDR3 is TGTGCCAGCAGTACTACAGGGCTTTCACCCCTCCACTTT. Its translation is CASSTTGLSPLHF.

There are many counts of this clonotype. The chain has TRBV12-3 or TRBV12-4 and TRBJ1-2; no clear D. This CDR3 has 15 residues. With 2 bases removed from V and 1 base from J, the gap between germline ends came to 11 bases. CDR3 in DNA: TGTGCCAGCAGTTTAATGCCAGTCCTTAACTATGGCTACACCTTC. It encodes CASSLMPVLNYGYTF.

V gene TRBV19 combines with J gene TRBJ1-3, with a possible D match to TRBD1 (6 bases). This CDR3 spans 15 amino acids. Germline-derived CDR1 and CDR2 are LNHDA and SQIVND (reference sequence). The V gene lost 7 bases and the J gene lost 0 bases, with 13 bases spanning the gap. CDR3 bases: TGTGCCAGTATGACAGGCGGATTCTCTGGAAACACCATATATTTT. It is translated as CASMTGGFSGNTIYF.

The chain uses TRBV7-9 and TRBJ1-6; D unresolved. V lost 5 bases to trimming and J lost 9 bases, with 11 bases between them. From germline, CDR1 is SEHNR and CDR2 FQNEAQ (reference sequence). The CDR3 totals 13 residues. The chain's CDR3 is CASSRGLSSPLHF. CDR3 bases: TGTGCCAGCAGCCGGGGTCTCTCTTCACCCCTCCACTTT.

The chain combines TRBV19 with TRBJ2-2; D remains ambiguous. Germline V gene lookup returns CDR1 LNHDA and CDR2 SQIVND (reference sequence). Trimming stripped 3 bases from V and 8 bases from J, with 13 bases between. The CDR3 covers 14 residues. The CDR3 bases are TGTGCCAGTAGTATTTCTCCTATTGGGGGGGAGCTGTTTTTT. As protein: CASSISPIGGELFF.

Only a few counts were recorded for this clonotype. The chain combines TRBV6-5 with TRBJ2-7; tentatively, D is TRBD1 (6 bases). Germline-derived CDR1 and CDR2 are MNHEY and SVGAGI. The CDR3 loop spans 13 amino acids. Between the trimmed V and J ends, which lost 5 bases and 3 bases, there was a span of 11 bases. CDR3 bases: TGTGCCAGCAGTCGCCGGGACAACTACGAGCAGTACGTC. The encoded protein is CASSRRDNYEQYV.

This clonotype was counted ten times or more. The chain has TRBV7-2 and TRBJ2-3, with TRBD2 matching 10 bases. From germline, CDR1 is SGHTA and CDR2 FQGNSA. J lost 0 bases, V lost 5 bases, and 5 bases had no gene match. The CDR3 has 16 amino acids. CDR3 in DNA: TGTGCCAGCAGCCCCCTGACTAGCGGGAGCACAGATACGCAGTATTTT. It is translated as CASSPLTSGSTDTQYF.

The chain joins TRBV6-1 to TRBJ2-2; the D gene is possibly TRBD1 (6 bases). Germline assignment: CDR1 MNHNS and CDR2 SASEGT. Trimming took off 1 base at V and 8 bases at J, with 14 bases between the two ends. CDR3 size: 15 residues. In DNA, the CDR3 is TGTGCCAGCAGTGAAGACAGGGCCCCTGCGGGGGAGCTGTTTTTT. This codes for CASSEDRAPAGELFF.

Written as DNA, the CDR3 is TGTGCCAGCAGCCCTTTGGAACTGGTGGGAGAAGCTTTCTTT. This gives the protein CASSPLELVGEAFF. V is TRBV7-6 and J is TRBJ1-1; no clear D gene. V was cut by 5 bases and J by 8 bases, with 18 bases left in between. CDR3 length equals 14 residues. The germline V gene encodes CDR1 SGHVS and CDR2 FNYEAQ.

This clonotype was detected ten times or more. The gene calls are TRBV7-2 and TRBJ2-3; TRBD2 agrees at 9 bases. V lost 1 base, J lost 5 bases, and 7 bases stayed unmatched. This CDR3 spans 16 amino acids. CDR1 is SGHTA and CDR2 is FQGNSA in the germline V gene. CDR3 DNA sequence: TGTGCCAGCAGCTTAGTTGCGGGGGGGCCTTTAGATACGCAGTATTTT. Residues: CASSLVAGGPLDTQYF.

This chain joins TRBV27 and TRBJ2-7; no firm D call. Trimming cost V 2 bases and J 3 bases, with 11 bases left between them. Germline assignment: CDR1 MNHEY and CDR2 SMNVEV (reference sequence). The CDR3 sequence is 14 residues long. The CDR3 nucleotides read TGTGCCAGCAGTTTAGCCGGTACGGGCTACGAGCAGTACGTC. The encoded protein is CASSLAGTGYEQYV.